The source of this T cell receptor beta chain is a study of T cell repertoires in cytomegalovirus infection. Findings and limits, study-wide: Public TCR beta family frequency separated CMV-and-HLA carriers, including in an independent cohort. The study found HLA-C-restricted CMV-specific TCR beta clonotypes dominating the ex vivo response.

TCRdb reprocessed the reads with MiXCR, giving one entry per CDR3 protein. The profile shows 560,000 or so distinct CDR3 sequences, approximately 16% of them singletons. This clonotype was picked up many times. Its antigen is unidentified. J gave up 2 bases and V 7 bases, and 5 bases lay outside the gene matches. The CDR3 is 14 residues long. Germline V gives CDR1 SEHNR, CDR2 FQNEAQ (reference sequence). The clonotype was recovered from a human donor in good health (CMV status not recorded). Some clones in this sample may be carry-over from other donors' samples. J is TRBJ2-5 and V is TRBV7-9; 9 bases are shared with TRBD1. Specimen: CD8+ T cells from PBMCs. Here the CDR3 DNA reads TGTGCCAGCAATAACAGGGGGCAACAAGAGACCCAGTACTTC. Translated, it gives CASNNRGQQETQYF.